Below are 9 T cell receptor beta chains sequenced from a single sample in a study of CD8 T cells in ankylosing spondylitis. TCRdb reprocessed the 5' RACE reads via MiXCR and lists one record per CDR3 protein. There are roughly 130,000 distinct CDR3 sequences in the sample; around 7% occur only once, and 12% lies in the top ten. The source material was blood, either unsorted or a sorted T cell fraction (not recorded which). The source of these receptors is a male donor with ankylosing spondylitis or in good health (not recorded which).

This clonotype was detected many times. The gene calls are TRBV9 and TRBJ2-2; either TRBD1 or TRBD2 may supply D (5 bases each). Per germline, CDR1 SGDLS and CDR2 YYNGEE. The length of the CDR3 is 16 residues. Trimming left V 1 base short and J 0 bases short, with 10 bases between. This CDR3 reads CASSVRDGSNTGELFF. The CDR3, as DNA: TGTGCCAGCAGCGTAAGGGACGGATCGAACACCGGGGAGCTGTTTTTT.

This clonotype was observed many times. The chain is built from TRBV2 and TRBJ1-5; tentatively, D is TRBD1 (5 bases). The CDR3 spans 13 residues. Germline V CDR1 and CDR2: SNHLY, FYNNEI. V was cut by 6 bases and J by 6 bases, with 12 bases left in between. Written as DNA, the CDR3 is TGTGCCAGCAGAGGGGCTGGGGGTCAGCCCCAGCATTTT. Translation: CASRGAGGQPQHF.

This clonotype was observed at least ten times. The J gene is TRBJ1-1, the V gene TRBV20-1; D call uncertain. V was clipped by 0 bases and J by 7 bases, with 15 bases between them. This CDR3 is built from 14 residues. Germline CDR1 reads DFQATT; CDR2 reads SNEGSKA (reference sequence). CDR3: CSARDRRAGLEAFF. The CDR3 region has the DNA TGCAGTGCTAGAGATCGTCGGGCGGGCCTTGAAGCTTTCTTT.

This sequence joins TRBV25-1 and TRBJ1-2; D is uncertain. The CDR3 runs 12 residues. V lost 8 bases and J 8 bases, leaving 15 bases between the germline ends. Per the germline V gene, CDR1 is MGHDK and CDR2 is SYGVNS. This chain's CDR3 is CASQMRENGYTF. In DNA form, the CDR3 reads TGTGCCAGCCAAATGAGGGAAAACGGCTACACCTTC.

This clonotype was counted many times. The chain couples TRBV12-3 or TRBV12-4 to TRBJ2-7; 9 bases map to TRBD1. Germline trimming cut 6 bases from V and 6 bases from J; bases unmatched to any gene: 9. The CDR3 is made up of 14 amino acids. The CDR3 DNA reads as TGTGCCAGCAGCCCCGGACAGGGGATCAGCGAGCAGTACTTC. Its translation is CASSPGQGISEQYF.

This clonotype was seen repeatedly, ten times or more. V and J are TRBV20-1 and TRBJ1-1; 8 positions agree with TRBD1. The V and J ends lost 0 bases and 3 bases, in that order; junction bases with no gene match: 0. This CDR3 comprises 13 residues. Germline V CDR1 and CDR2: DFQATT, SNEGSKA (reference sequence). The CDR3 reads CSAREGQDTEAFF. DNA for the CDR3: TGCAGTGCTAGAGAGGGACAGGACACTGAAGCTTTCTTT.

This clonotype appeared many times. CDR3 nucleotides: TGTGCCAGCTCCCAAGAGGGCAGTTATGGCTACACCTTC. Its protein product is CASSQEGSYGYTF. The V call is TRBV18, the J call TRBJ1-2; D call uncertain. Germline V lookup: CDR1 KGHSH, CDR2 LQKENI. The CDR3 contains 13 residues. V was shortened by 6 bases and J by 5 bases, with 13 bases between the two germline ends.

The sample holds many counts of this clonotype. J is TRBJ2-5 and V is TRBV27; 8 bases line up with TRBD2. This CDR3 is built from 15 residues. CDR1 and CDR2 from the germline V gene are MNHEY and SMNVEV (reference sequence). The junction had 7 bases not matched to a gene; V was cut back by 3 bases and J by 4 bases. The CDR3 region is CASSLISGGVETQYF. The CDR3 region has the DNA TGTGCCAGCAGTTTGATATCGGGGGGGGTAGAGACCCAGTACTTC.

The chain uses TRBV12-3 or TRBV12-4 and TRBJ1-5, with a weak D call TRBD1 (6 bases). The V and J ends lost 5 bases and 5 bases respectively, with 10 bases between them. This CDR3 is built from 13 residues. CDR3 DNA: TGTGCCAGCAGTGCCAGGGGAGATCAGCCCCAGCATTTT. Encoded protein: CASSARGDQPQHF.